This T cell receptor beta chain came from a study of cytotoxic CD8 clonotypes in ibrutinib-treated CLL. This CDR3 is 12 amino acids long. CDR1 and CDR2 from the germline V gene are MDHEN and SYDVKM. Trimming pared 2 bases from V and 8 bases from J, leaving 10 bases between. Method: immunoSEQ multiplex PCR; TCRdb's copy keeps in-frame clones and lacks some. The data show 65,000 to 85,000 clones, around 78% seen once. The input for sequencing was PBMCs, taken after 24 months of ibrutinib treatment. The chain is built from TRBV28 and TRBJ2-7; tentative D call: TRBD2 (5 bases). The origin of this receptor is a human donor with chronic lymphocytic leukemia. This chain's CDR3 is CASSLVGLKQYF. DNA of the CDR3: TGTGCCAGCAGTTTAGTAGGACTTAAGCAGTACTTC.